This is a list of T cell receptor beta chains from one sample in a study of T cell responses to AZD1222 COVID-19 vaccine. The protocol was immunoSEQ multiplex PCR, while the TCRdb copy is restricted to in-frame clones and leaves out a portion. The table has more than 100,000 clones, roughly 88% seen once. The sample consisted of peripheral blood, taken on day 0 of AZD1222 vaccination. The receptors come from an adult in good health. CDR3s leave out the opening cysteine and the closing phenylalanine or tryptophan. The order of the fields is J gene, V gene, CDR3 protein.

TRBJ1-2	TRBV29-1	SVEQDYGYT
TRBJ2-7	TRBV23-1	ASSLDRDRETYEQY
TRBJ1-2	TRBV19	ASNPGQGKYGYT
TRBJ2-7	TRBV19	ASSIGTPTSYEQY
TRBJ1-6	TRBV5-1	ASSLNPGTPPNNSPLH
TRBJ1-3	TRBV18	ASSLNQGSGNTIY
TRBJ2-1	TRBV12-3/TRBV12-4	ASSLTHRQF
TRBJ2-7	TRBV7-2	ASSPIVQGMQY
TRBJ1-1	TRBV2	ASSEQGGNTEAF
TRBJ2-1	TRBV5-4	ASRTGLALPNEQF
TRBJ2-1	TRBV18	ASSPGQGGDEQF